Reported below is one T cell receptor beta chain. The antigen is not known. The CDR3 has 15 residues. CDR1 is SGHDN, CDR2 FVKESK, per germline. This entry is derived from a study of monozygotic twins with inflammatory bowel disease. Broader study findings: Twins with IBD had fewer clonotypes in common with others than healthy twins, particularly during disease activity.

Eight separate reactions for every sample produced the cDNA. The template switching step added UMIs that contained a 6-nucleotide sample barcode. After re-calling the 5' RACE reads, TCRdb lists one entry per CDR3 protein, DNA absent. The sample holds 300,000 to 400,000 distinct CDR3 sequences. The chain employs TRBV14 and TRBJ2-1. Sequenced: blood. The receptor comes from a human donor with ulcerative colitis or Crohn's disease, or a healthy co-twin of an affected twin (not recorded which). CDR3 loop: CASLDTGGSYNEQFF.